This passage covers 21 T cell receptor beta chains from one sample sequenced in a study of T cell changes during pregnancy in multiple sclerosis. Some clones are missing from TCRdb's copy, which holds only in-frame ones; the method was immunoSEQ multiplex PCR. The table has tens of thousands of clones, about 88% seen once; the top ten hold 3% to 3.5%. Specimen: peripheral blood, collected before pregnancy. The receptors were gathered from a female donor with multiple sclerosis, enrolled in a pregnancy study.

This clone was detected once. The V and J genes are TRBV7-8 and TRBJ1-5, with D uncertain. The germline V gene encodes CDR1 SGHVS and CDR2 FQNEAQ. V was clipped by 5 bases and J by 4 bases, with 6 bases between them. The CDR3 extends over 12 amino acids. The CDR3 sequence: CASSLLNQPQHF. The CDR3 DNA reads as TGTGCCAGCAGCCTCCTGAATCAGCCCCAGCATTTT.

The J gene is TRBJ2-1, the V gene TRBV9, with D possibly being TRBD2 (6 bases). V was trimmed by 0 bases and J by 7 bases, leaving 20 bases between them. CDR1 and CDR2 (germline): SGDLS, YYNGEE. The CDR3 spans 17 residues. CDR3 DNA: TGTGCCAGCAGCGTAGCTCAAACTAGCCAATTAGGGAATGAGCAGTTCTTC. It yields the protein CASSVAQTSQLGNEQFF.

This clone was seen only once. V usage is TRBV28 and J usage is TRBJ1-4; TRBD1 might be the D (6 bases). The germline V gene has CDR1 MDHEN and CDR2 SYDVKM. V lost 6 bases to trimming and J lost 10 bases, with 18 bases between them. This CDR3 comprises 14 residues. The CDR3 DNA reads TGTGCCAGCAGCTCCGACCGGACAGCTGGAAAACTGTTTTTT. This translates into CASSSDRTAGKLFF.

The count of this clone is one. This chain joins TRBV5-4 and TRBJ2-6; D might be TRBD2 (6 bases). Germline lookup yields CDR1 SGHNT and CDR2 YYREEE (reference sequence). Trimming pared 4 bases from V and 4 bases from J, leaving 21 bases between. The CDR3 totals 18 residues. CDR3 nucleotides: TGTGCCAGCAGCCGTCCTCTTGGAGGGGTGGAAGGGGCCAACGTCCTGACTTTC. This sequence encodes CASSRPLGGVEGANVLTF.

This sequence joins TRBV2 and TRBJ2-7; possibly TRBD2 for D (5 bases). V gave up 1 base and J gave up 4 bases, with 14 bases separating them. This CDR3 region has 15 residues. CDR1 and CDR2 from the germline V gene are SNHLY and FYNNEI. The CDR3 is CASSEDRVRAYEQYF. Here the CDR3 DNA reads TGTGCCAGCAGTGAAGACCGGGTGCGGGCGTACGAGCAGTACTTC.

This chain connects TRBV29-1 to TRBJ2-2; D is unresolved. The CDR3 sequence is 13 residues long. V lost 4 bases and J 3 bases, leaving 9 bases between the germline ends. Germline V gene sequence: CDR1 SQVTM, CDR2 ANQGSEA. CDR3 region: CSVAGADTGELFF. CDR3 nucleotide sequence: TGCAGCGTTGCGGGTGCCGACACCGGGGAGCTGTTTTTT.

The J gene is TRBJ1-1, the V gene TRBV25-1; unclear D gene. The V and J ends lost 7 bases and 1 base respectively, with 13 bases between them. The CDR3 sequence is 14 residues long. Germline loops: CDR1 MGHDK, CDR2 SYGVNS. Here the CDR3 reads CASKSPGGNTEAFF. The CDR3 DNA reads as TGTGCCAGCAAATCCCCCGGAGGGAACACTGAAGCTTTCTTT. Supplemented by reference TRBV25-1 and TRBJ1-1, the full variable domain reads EADIYQTPRYLVIGTGKKITLECSQTMGHDKMYWYQQDPGMELHLIHYSYGVNSTEKGDLSSESTVSRIRTEHFPLTLESARPSHTSQYLCASKSPGGNTEAFFGQGTRLTVV.

This clone is a singleton in its sample. The chain links TRBV7-6 to TRBJ2-1; 11 bases are shared with TRBD2. Germline V gene lookup returns CDR1 SGHVS and CDR2 FNYEAQ. The CDR3 loop spans 17 amino acids. Trimming cost V 4 bases and J 3 bases; bases outside gene matches: 8. The CDR3 loop is CASSSDLAGGFYNEQFF. The CDR3 coding sequence is TGTGCCAGCAGCTCTGATCTAGCGGGGGGTTTCTACAATGAGCAGTTCTTC.

V is TRBV11-2 and J is TRBJ1-3, with 9 bases fitting TRBD1. Unmatched junction bases numbered 9, after V lost 5 bases and J lost 1 base. Germline V gene data show CDR1 as SGHAT and CDR2 as FQNNGV. The CDR3 is 17 residues long. In nucleotides, the CDR3 is TGTGCCAGCAGCCAAGCCTACAGGGGGCTGTCTGGAAACACCATATATTTT. Residues: CASSQAYRGLSGNTIYF.

The rearrangement uses TRBV27 and TRBJ2-7; tentatively, D is TRBD2 (5 bases). CDR1 is MNHEY, CDR2 SMNVEV, per germline (reference sequence). The CDR3 covers 15 residues. V was pared by 4 bases and J by 3 bases, with 16 bases between. CDR3 bases: TGTGCCAGCAGTTCACCCCGTGGGAGTTACTACGAGCAGTACTTC. It yields the protein CASSSPRGSYYEQYF.

This sequence joins TRBV19 and TRBJ1-1, with D perhaps matching TRBD1 (6 bases). Trimming shortened V by 1 base and J by 4 bases, and 7 bases separated the two germline ends. This CDR3 has 13 residues. Germline assignment: CDR1 LNHDA and CDR2 SQIVND (reference sequence). The CDR3 is CASSIGGLTEAFF. The CDR3 DNA follows: TGTGCCAGTAGTATAGGGGGGCTCACTGAAGCTTTCTTT.

The chain carries TRBV5-4 and TRBJ2-7, with TRBD1 as a possible D gene (5 bases). The CDR3 totals 15 residues. Germline loops: CDR1 SGHNT, CDR2 YYREEE (reference sequence). With 3 bases removed from V and 6 bases from J, the gap between germline ends came to 19 bases. CDR3 coding DNA: TGTGCCAGCAGCTCCTCTCAGGGAAAATTGGGCGAGCAGTACTTC. Its translation: CASSSSQGKLGEQYF.

The V gene is TRBV6-1, the J gene TRBJ1-2; 10 nucleotides align to TRBD1. This CDR3 is built from 17 residues. Germline V gives CDR1 MNHNS, CDR2 SASEGT. V gave up 0 bases and J gave up 4 bases; unmatched junction bases: 8. Written as DNA, the CDR3 is TGTGCCAGCAGTGAAGCTATGGACAGGGGGTCCCGCTATGGCTACACCTTC. Protein product: CASSEAMDRGSRYGYTF.

A single count supports this clone. This chain uses TRBV11-3 with TRBJ2-1; TRBD2 might be the D (6 bases). V was pared by 1 base and J by 7 bases, with 8 bases between. The V gene's germline CDR1 is SGHNT and CDR2 YENEEA. This CDR3 comprises 13 residues. CDR3 protein: CASSLGLVNEQFF. The CDR3 nucleotides read TGTGCCAGCAGCTTAGGACTAGTAAATGAGCAGTTCTTC.

The genes are TRBV12-5 and TRBJ1-1; D not certain. CDR3 length: 15 residues. Germline CDR1 is LGHNT and CDR2 is FRNRAP. The V and J ends lost 3 bases and 1 base respectively, with 12 bases between them. The DNA for the CDR3 is TGTGCTAGTGGTTTCCCCGTCGGGAGGAACACTGAAGCTTTCTTT. Its protein is CASGFPVGRNTEAFF.

This chain joins TRBV29-1 and TRBJ2-3, with TRBD1 matching over 8 bases. CDR1 SQVTM and CDR2 ANQGSEA come from the germline V gene. After removal of 7 bases from V and 6 bases from J, the junction contained 6 bases not matched to a gene. This CDR3 has 12 residues. CDR3 DNA: TGCAGCGGGGAGGACAGGGCCGATACGCAGTATTTT. Its translation is CSGEDRADTQYF.

For this clone: The junction and the germline gene differ at one end; a read error may be behind it. Distinct nucleotide sequences in the sample also encode this CDR3. This chain connects TRBV7-9 to TRBJ1-2; D unclear. Germline assignment: CDR1 SEHNR and CDR2 FQNEAQ (reference sequence). The CDR3 contains 14 residues. The CDR3 bases are TGTGCCAGCAGCTTAGATGCGGAGAACTATGGCTACACCTTT. This gives the protein CASSLDAENYGYTF. The full variable domain, its missing parts supplied by reference TRBV7-9 and TRBJ1-2, is DTGVSQNPRHKITKRGQNVTFRCDPISEHNRLYWYRQTLGQGPEFLTYFQNEAQLEKSRLLSDRFSAERPKGSFSTLEIQRTEQGDSAMYLCASSLDAENYGYTFGSGTRLTVV.

This clone was detected a few times. The J gene is TRBJ2-5, the V gene TRBV5-4, with 12 bases matching TRBD2. V was clipped by 3 bases and J by 5 bases; unmatched bases: 14. The CDR3 spans 18 residues. Germline V lookup: CDR1 SGHNT, CDR2 YYREEE (reference sequence). CDR3 residues: CASSSSGGAVAHWETQYF. The CDR3 bases are TGTGCCAGCAGCTCTAGCGGGGGGGCGGTGGCTCATTGGGAGACCCAGTACTTC.

The gene calls are TRBV5-1 and TRBJ1-2, with a tentative D call TRBD1 (6 bases). CDR3 length equals 12 residues. Between the trimmed V and J ends, which lost 3 bases and 6 bases, there was a span of 9 bases. Germline V lookup: CDR1 SGHRS, CDR2 YFSETQ. The CDR3 loop reads CASSSNRDGYTF. The CDR3 DNA follows: TGCGCCAGCAGCTCTAACAGGGATGGCTACACCTTC. Complete variable domain (other parts from reference TRBV5-1 and TRBJ1-2): KAGVTQTPRYLIKTRGQQVTLSCSPISGHRSVSWYQQTPGQGLQFLFEYFSETQRNKGNFPGRFSGRQFSNSRSEMNVSTLELGDSALYLCASSSNRDGYTFGSGTRLTVV.

This chain links TRBV19 with TRBJ1-1; tentatively, D is TRBD1 (6 bases). The CDR3 has 17 residues. Germline V gives CDR1 LNHDA, CDR2 SQIVND (reference sequence). The ends were cut back, 3 bases at V and 4 bases at J, with 21 bases in the middle. CDR3 coding DNA: TGTGCCAGTAGTATTAAAACTAAGGGCAGGGGTACCACTGAAGCTTTCTTT. This codes for CASSIKTKGRGTTEAFF.

V and J are TRBV19 and TRBJ1-2; 11 bases match TRBD1. V was pared by 3 bases and J by 4 bases, with 1 base of the junction left unmatched. The CDR3 is made up of 14 amino acids. The germline V gene has CDR1 LNHDA and CDR2 SQIVND (reference sequence). The CDR3 sequence: CASSIGQGAYGYTF. The CDR3 DNA reads TGTGCCAGTAGTATTGGACAGGGGGCCTATGGCTACACCTTC.